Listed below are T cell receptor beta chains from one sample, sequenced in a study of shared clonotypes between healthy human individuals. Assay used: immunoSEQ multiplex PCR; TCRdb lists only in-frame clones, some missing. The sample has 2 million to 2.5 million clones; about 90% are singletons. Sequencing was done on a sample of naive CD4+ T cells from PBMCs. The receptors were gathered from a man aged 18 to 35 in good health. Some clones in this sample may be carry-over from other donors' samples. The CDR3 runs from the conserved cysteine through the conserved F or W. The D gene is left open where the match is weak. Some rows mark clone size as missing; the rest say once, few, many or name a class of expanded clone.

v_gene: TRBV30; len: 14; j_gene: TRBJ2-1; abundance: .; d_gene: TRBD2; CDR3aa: CATQTSIAYNEQFF; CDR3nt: TGTGCTACCCAGACTAGCATCGCATACAATGAGCAGTTCTTC
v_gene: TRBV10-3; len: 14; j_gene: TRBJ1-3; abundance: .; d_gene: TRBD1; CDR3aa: CASGQGAVGNTIYF; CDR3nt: TGTGCCAGCGGACAGGGGGCGGTTGGAAACACCATATATTTT
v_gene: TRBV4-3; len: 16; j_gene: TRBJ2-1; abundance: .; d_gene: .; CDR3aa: CASSQGIQRPYNEQFF; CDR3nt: TGCGCCAGCAGCCAAGGCATCCAGCGTCCGTACAATGAGCAGTTCTTC
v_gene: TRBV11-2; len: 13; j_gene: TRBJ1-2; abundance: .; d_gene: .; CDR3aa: CASSPRSGDGYTF; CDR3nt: TGTGCCAGCAGCCCTAGGAGTGGTGATGGCTACACCTTC
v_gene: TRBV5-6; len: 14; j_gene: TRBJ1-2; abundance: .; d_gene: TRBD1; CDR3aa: CASSRDRGDYGYTF; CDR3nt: TGTGCCAGCAGCAGAGACAGGGGTGACTATGGCTACACCTTC
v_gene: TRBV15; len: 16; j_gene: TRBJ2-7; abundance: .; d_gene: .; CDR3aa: CATRAGLTPGTYEQYF; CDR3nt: TGTGCCACCAGGGCGGGACTCACACCGGGGACCTACGAGCAGTACTTC
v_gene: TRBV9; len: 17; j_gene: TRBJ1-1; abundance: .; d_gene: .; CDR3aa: CASSVAEVVRGRTEAFF; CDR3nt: TGTGCCAGCAGCGTGGCTGAGGTGGTCAGGGGACGCACTGAAGCTTTCTTT
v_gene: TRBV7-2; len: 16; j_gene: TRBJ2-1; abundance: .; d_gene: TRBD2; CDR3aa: CASSLGSSGSGREQFF; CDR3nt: TGTGCCAGCAGCTTAGGGTCTAGCGGGAGTGGACGTGAGCAGTTCTTC
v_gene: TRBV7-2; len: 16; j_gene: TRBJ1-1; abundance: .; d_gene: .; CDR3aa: CASSFQRAGGGTEAFF; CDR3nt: TGTGCCAGCAGCTTTCAGAGGGCCGGGGGGGGCACTGAAGCTTTCTTT
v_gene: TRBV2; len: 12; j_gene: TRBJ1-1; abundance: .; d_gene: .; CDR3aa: CASKNSGPEAFF; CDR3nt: TGTGCCAGCAAAAATTCTGGTCCTGAAGCTTTCTTT
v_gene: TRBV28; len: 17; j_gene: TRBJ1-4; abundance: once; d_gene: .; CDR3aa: CASSPPPWAATNEKLFF; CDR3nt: TGTGCCAGCAGCCCCCCGCCGTGGGCAGCAACTAATGAAAAACTGTTTTTT
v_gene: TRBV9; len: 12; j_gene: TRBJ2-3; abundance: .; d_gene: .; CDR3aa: CASGDSGDTQYF; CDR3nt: TGTGCCAGCGGGGACTCTGGGGATACGCAGTATTTT
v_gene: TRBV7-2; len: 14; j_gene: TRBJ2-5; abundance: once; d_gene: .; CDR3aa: CASSFLTQGETQYF; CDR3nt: TGTGCCAGCAGCTTCCTAACACAAGGGGAGACCCAGTACTTC
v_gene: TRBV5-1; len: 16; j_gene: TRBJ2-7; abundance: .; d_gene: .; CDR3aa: CASTPGAAGISYEQYF; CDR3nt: TGCGCCAGCACCCCCGGGGCCGCAGGGATTAGCTACGAGCAGTACTTC
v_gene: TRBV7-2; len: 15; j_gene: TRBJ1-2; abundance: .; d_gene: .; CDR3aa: CASSTGTNGVDGYTF; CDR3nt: TGTGCCAGCAGCACCGGGACAAACGGTGTGGATGGCTACACCTTC
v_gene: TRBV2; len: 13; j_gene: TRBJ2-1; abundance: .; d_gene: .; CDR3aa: CATQPLWPNEQFF; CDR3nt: TGTGCCACTCAACCCCTTTGGCCCAATGAGCAGTTCTTC
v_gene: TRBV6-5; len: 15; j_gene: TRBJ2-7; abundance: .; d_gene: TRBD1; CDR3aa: CASRTTDRESYEQYF; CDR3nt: TGTGCCAGCCGAACGACGGACAGGGAGTCCTACGAGCAGTACTTC
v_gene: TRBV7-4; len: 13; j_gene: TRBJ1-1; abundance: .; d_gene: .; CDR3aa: CASTPPLRTEAFF; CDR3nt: TGTGCCAGCACCCCCCCCCTACGGACTGAAGCTTTCTTT
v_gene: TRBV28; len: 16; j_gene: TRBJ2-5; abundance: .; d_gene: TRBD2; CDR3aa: CASSDGLADLQETQYF; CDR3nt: TGTGCCAGCAGTGACGGACTAGCGGATCTCCAAGAGACCCAGTACTTC
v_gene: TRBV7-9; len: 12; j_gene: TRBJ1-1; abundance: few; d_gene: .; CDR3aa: CASSFPSGTAFF; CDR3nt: TGTGCCAGCAGCTTCCCGAGTGGGACAGCTTTCTTT
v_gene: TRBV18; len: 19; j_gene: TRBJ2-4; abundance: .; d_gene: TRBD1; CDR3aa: CASSPALPDRSLAKNIQYF; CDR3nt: TGTGCCAGCTCACCGGCTCTCCCGGACAGGAGTCTAGCCAAAAACATTCAGTACTTC
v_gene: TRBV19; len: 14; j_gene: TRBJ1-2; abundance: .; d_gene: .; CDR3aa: CASSTGRGIYGYTF; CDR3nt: TGTGCCAGTAGTACCGGCAGGGGTATCTATGGCTACACCTTC